This TCR beta chain was identified during a study of T cells in Graves' hyperthyroidism and ophthalmopathy. The germline gives CDR1 DFQATT, CDR2 SNEGSKA (reference sequence). V gave up 6 bases and J gave up 5 bases, with 25 bases separating them. This CDR3 is built from 16 residues. This clonotype was recorded many times. Researchers took RNA transcripts and amplified the TCR beta CDR3 regions from them. When the TCR CDR3 underwent first-round RT-PCR, the HTBI primer set was used. TCRdb redid the calling of the multiplex PCR reads with MiXCR, one entry per CDR3 protein. The sample includes approximately 58,000 distinct CDR3 sequences, about 49% of them seen just once.

The sample consisted of blood. The chain employs TRBV20-1 and TRBJ1-1, with D maybe TRBD1 (5 bases). This sequence originates from a woman aged 30 to 39 with Graves' ophthalmopathy. The CDR3 is CSAPDPRRAGGTEAFF. The CDR3 DNA reads as TGCAGTGCCCCTGACCCCCGGCGGGCGGGGGGTACTGAAGCTTTCTTT.